This T cell receptor (beta chain) was captured in a study of OX40 agonist ivuxolimab in advanced cancers. The repertoire was sequenced with immunoSEQ multiplex PCR; TCRdb's copy has only in-frame clones and lacks some. The repertoire holds approximately 30,000 clones, with more than 70% as singletons. Germline CDR1 and CDR2: MNHEY and SMNVEV (reference sequence). The CDR3 loop spans 13 amino acids. V was trimmed by 5 bases and J by 3 bases, leaving 8 bases between them. The receptor's source is an adult with an advanced solid tumor such as melanoma, head and neck, liver or kidney cancer. The specimen comprised CD4+ or CD8+ T cells sorted from blood, sampled in a trial of the OX40 agonist ivuxolimab. The rearrangement links TRBV27 to TRBJ1-3; D not certain. The CDR3 spells CASSGPLGNTIYF. CDR3 bases: TGTGCCAGCAGTGGCCCGCTTGGAAACACCATATATTTT.